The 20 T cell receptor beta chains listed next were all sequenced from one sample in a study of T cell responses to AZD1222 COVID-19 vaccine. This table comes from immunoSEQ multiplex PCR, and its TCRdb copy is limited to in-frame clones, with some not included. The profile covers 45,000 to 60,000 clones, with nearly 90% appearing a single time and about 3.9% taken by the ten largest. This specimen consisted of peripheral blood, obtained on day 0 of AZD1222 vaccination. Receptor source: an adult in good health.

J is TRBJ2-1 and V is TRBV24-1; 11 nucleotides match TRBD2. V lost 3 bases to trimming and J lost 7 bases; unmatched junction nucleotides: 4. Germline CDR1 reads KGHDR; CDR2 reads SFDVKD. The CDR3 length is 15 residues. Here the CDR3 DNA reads TGTGCCACCAGTGATCCGGCTAGCGGGGGGAATGAGCAGTTCTTC. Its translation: CATSDPASGGNEQFF.

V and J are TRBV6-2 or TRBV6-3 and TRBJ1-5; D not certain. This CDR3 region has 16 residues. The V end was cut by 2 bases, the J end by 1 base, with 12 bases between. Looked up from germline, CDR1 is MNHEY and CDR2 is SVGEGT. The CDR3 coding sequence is TGTGCCAGCAGTTACGGGCTGGGGTTGAGCAATCAGCCCCAGCATTTT. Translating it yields CASSYGLGLSNQPQHF.

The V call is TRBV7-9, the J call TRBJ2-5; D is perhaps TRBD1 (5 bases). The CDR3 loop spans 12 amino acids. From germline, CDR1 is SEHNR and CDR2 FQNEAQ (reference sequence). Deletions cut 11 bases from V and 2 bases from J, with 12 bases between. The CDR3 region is CAGARDQETQYF. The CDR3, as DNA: TGTGCCGGGGCTAGGGATCAAGAGACCCAGTACTTC.

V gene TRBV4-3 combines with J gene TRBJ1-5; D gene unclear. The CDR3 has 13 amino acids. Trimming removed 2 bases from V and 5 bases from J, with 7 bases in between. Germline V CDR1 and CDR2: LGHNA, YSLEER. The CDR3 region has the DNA TGCGCCAGCAGCCAAAGTAGATATCAGCCCCAGCATTTT. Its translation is CASSQSRYQPQHF.

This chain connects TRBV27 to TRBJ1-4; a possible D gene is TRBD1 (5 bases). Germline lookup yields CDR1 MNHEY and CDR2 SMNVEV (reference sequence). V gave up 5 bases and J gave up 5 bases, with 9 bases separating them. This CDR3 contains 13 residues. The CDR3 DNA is TGTGCCAGCAGTGGGGGGGGGAATGAAAAACTGTTTTTT. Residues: CASSGGGNEKLFF.

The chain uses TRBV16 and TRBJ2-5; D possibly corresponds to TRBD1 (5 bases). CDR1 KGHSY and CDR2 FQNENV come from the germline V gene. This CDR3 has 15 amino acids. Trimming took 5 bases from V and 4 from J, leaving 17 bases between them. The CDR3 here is CASSYDSPQGETQYF. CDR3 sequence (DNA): TGTGCCAGCAGCTACGACAGTCCCCAGGGAGAGACCCAGTACTTC.

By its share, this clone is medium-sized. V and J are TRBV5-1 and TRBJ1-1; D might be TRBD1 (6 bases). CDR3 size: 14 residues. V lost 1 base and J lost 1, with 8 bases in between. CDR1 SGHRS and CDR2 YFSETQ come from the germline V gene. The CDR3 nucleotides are TGCGCCAGCAGCTTGTCCAGGGGGAACACTGAAGCTTTCTTT. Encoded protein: CASSLSRGNTEAFF.

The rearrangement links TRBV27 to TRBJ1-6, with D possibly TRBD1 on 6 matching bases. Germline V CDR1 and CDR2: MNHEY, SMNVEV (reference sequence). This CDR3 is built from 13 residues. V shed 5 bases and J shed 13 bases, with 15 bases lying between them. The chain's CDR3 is CASSPGLQGPLHF. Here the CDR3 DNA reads TGTGCCAGCAGTCCAGGCCTACAGGGTCCCCTCCACTTT.

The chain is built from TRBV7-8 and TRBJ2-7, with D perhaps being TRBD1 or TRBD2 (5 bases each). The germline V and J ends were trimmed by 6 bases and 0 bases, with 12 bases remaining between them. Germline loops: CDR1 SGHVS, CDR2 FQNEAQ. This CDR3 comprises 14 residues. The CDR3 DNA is TGTGCCAGCAGTTTCGAGGGGAGCTCCTACGAGCAGTACTTC. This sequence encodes CASSFEGSSYEQYF.

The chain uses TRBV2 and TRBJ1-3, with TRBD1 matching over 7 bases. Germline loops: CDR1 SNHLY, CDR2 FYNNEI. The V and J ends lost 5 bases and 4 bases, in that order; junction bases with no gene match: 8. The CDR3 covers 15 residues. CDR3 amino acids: CASSRDSYSGNTIYF. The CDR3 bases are TGTGCCAGCAGTAGGGACAGCTATAGCGGAAACACCATATATTTT.

CDR3 protein: CASRAPGENTEAFF. CDR3 sequence (DNA): TGTGCCAGCAGGGCCCCAGGGGAGAACACTGAAGCTTTCTTT. The V and J genes are TRBV25-1 and TRBJ1-1; a weak D match, TRBD1 (6 bases). CDR1 and CDR2 (germline): MGHDK, SYGVNS. CDR3 length: 14 residues. Trimming pared 6 bases from V and 1 base from J, leaving 12 bases between.

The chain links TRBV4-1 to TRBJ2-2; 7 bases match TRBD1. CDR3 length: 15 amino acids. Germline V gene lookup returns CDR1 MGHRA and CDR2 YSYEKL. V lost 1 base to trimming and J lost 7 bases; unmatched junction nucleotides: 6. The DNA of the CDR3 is TGCGCCAGCAGCCAAGGACAGGGTAAAGTCGGGGAGCTGTTTTTT. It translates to CASSQGQGKVGELFF.

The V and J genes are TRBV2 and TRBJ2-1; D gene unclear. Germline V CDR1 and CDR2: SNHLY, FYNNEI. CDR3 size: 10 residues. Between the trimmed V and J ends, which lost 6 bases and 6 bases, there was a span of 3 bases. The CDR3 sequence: CASRSNEQFF. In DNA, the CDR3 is TGTGCCAGCAGGAGCAATGAGCAGTTCTTC.

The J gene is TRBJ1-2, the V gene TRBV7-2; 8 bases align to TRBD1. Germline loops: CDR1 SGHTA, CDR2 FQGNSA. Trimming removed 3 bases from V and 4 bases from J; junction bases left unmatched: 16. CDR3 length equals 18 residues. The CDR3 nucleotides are TGTGCCAGCAGCTTCCTGACCGGGACAGGCGCTGGGGTCTATGGCTACACCTTC. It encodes CASSFLTGTGAGVYGYTF.

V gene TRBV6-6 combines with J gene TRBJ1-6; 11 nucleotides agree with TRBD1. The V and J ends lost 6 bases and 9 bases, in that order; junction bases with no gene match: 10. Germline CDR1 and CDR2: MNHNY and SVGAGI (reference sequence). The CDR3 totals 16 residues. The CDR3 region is CASSPGGQGVLSPLHF. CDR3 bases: TGTGCCAGCAGCCCTGGGGGACAGGGGGTCCTTTCACCCCTCCACTTT.

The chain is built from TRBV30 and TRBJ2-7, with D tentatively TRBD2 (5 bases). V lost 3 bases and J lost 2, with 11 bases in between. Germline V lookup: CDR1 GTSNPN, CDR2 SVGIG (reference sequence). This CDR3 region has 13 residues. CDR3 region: CAWSPDGTYEQYF. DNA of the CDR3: TGTGCCTGGAGCCCGGACGGGACCTACGAGCAGTACTTC.

The CDR3 DNA sequence: TGTGCCAGCAGCTGGTGGACAGGGCTTAGCAATCAGCCCCAGCATTTT. It codes for CASSWWTGLSNQPQHF. The chain has TRBV5-6 and TRBJ1-5; 8 bases align to TRBD1. CDR1 is SGHDT, CDR2 YYEEEE, per germline. V trimming: 3 bases; J trimming: 0 bases; junction bases outside the gene matches: 5. The CDR3 covers 16 residues. Full variable domain (rest looked up from reference TRBV5-6 and TRBJ1-5): DAGVTQSPTHLIKTRGQQVTLRCSPKSGHDTVSWYQQALGQGPQFIFQYYEEEERQRGNFPDRFSGHQFPNYSSELNVNALLLGDSALYLCASSWWTGLSNQPQHFGDGTRLSIL.

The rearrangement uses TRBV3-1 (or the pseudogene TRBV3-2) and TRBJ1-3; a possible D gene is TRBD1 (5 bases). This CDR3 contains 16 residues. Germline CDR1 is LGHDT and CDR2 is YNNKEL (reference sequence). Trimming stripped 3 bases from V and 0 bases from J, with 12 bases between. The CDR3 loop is CASSQLGVASGNTIYF. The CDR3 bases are TGTGCCAGCAGCCAGCTAGGGGTGGCCTCTGGAAACACCATATATTTT.

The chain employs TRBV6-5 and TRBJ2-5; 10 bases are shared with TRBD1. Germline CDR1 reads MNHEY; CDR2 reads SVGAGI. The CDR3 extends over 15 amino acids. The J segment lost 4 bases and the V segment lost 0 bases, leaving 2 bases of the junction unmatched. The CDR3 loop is CASSYSGTGVETQYF. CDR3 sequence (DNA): TGTGCCAGCAGTTACTCCGGGACAGGGGTAGAGACCCAGTACTTC.

The CDR3 sequence: CASSPYWSGNTGELFF. CDR3 nucleotides: TGTGCCAGTAGCCCCTACTGGAGTGGGAACACCGGGGAGCTGTTTTTT. J is TRBJ2-2 and V is TRBV19; D not certain. The CDR3 runs to 16 residues. Germline V gene data show CDR1 as LNHDA and CDR2 as SQIVND (reference sequence). With 6 bases removed from V and 1 base from J, the gap between germline ends came to 15 bases. Drawing the rest from reference TRBV19 and TRBJ2-2, the complete variable domain is DGGITQSPKYLFRKEGQNVTLSCEQNLNHDAMYWYRQDPGQGLRLIYYSQIVNDFQKGDIAEGYSVSREKKESFPLTVTSAQKNPTAFYLCASSPYWSGNTGELFFGEGSRLTVL.